This T cell receptor (beta chain) came from a study of immune evolution from preneoplasia to lung adenocarcinoma. This clone came up once. This CDR3 has 12 amino acids. V shed 7 bases and J shed 13 bases, with 14 bases lying between them. The germline V gene encodes CDR1 SNHLY and CDR2 FYNNEI. Here immunoSEQ multiplex PCR was the method, and the copy in TCRdb shows in-frame clones only, minus some. This sample has 7,000 to 10,000 clones, with about 86% found just once. Sequencing was performed on FFPE invasive lung adenocarcinoma tissue. The chain has TRBV2 and TRBJ1-6; no definite D call. The TCR was taken from a person aged 45 to 59 with lung adenocarcinoma. The CDR3 DNA reads TGTGCCAGCACGCCGACCCTTTTTCCCCTCCACTTT. This sequence encodes CASTPTLFPLHF.